This T cell receptor beta chain emerged from a study of identical twins (dated by TCRdb to 2016 to 2017). For context, the study as a whole: To test whether fetal clonotypes persist, this study deep-sequenced TCR alpha and beta repertoires from monozygotic twins, from unrelated adults of various ages, and from cord blood. To rule out contamination, replicate twin experiments were performed at different times with different library preparation protocols.

On the study overall, not on this receptor specifically: Out-of-frame TCR alpha sequences shared between twins showed an excess of low generation-probability sequences compared with coincidental sharing between unrelated individuals. Conclusions relied on cross-sectional statistical analysis, since the same donors could not be followed over many years. Excess twin sharing in beta out-of-frame sequences was weaker because fewer shared sequences lowered the signal-to-noise ratio. In monozygotic twins, recombination models systematically underestimated out-of-frame TCR alpha sharing, but the models matched the sharing seen between unrelated individuals. Invariant T cells such as MAIT and iNKT could partly confound zero-insertion analyses, although diverse VJ usage argued against such confounding for most clonotypes. Fewer insertions were carried by abundant cord blood beta clonotypes, a similar but weaker trend appeared in young adult naive repertoires, and no such trend appeared in memory repertoires.

Turning to this clonotype: Its antigen target is currently unknown. No base qualities exist here, and no much larger clone lies one base off it.

Libraries came from 5' RACE. Sequencing instrument: Illumina HiSeq 2000. A universal primer binding site was added through template switching, and the final cDNA carried a unique molecular identifier so that TCR cDNA molecules could be counted accurately. First-strand cDNA for TCR alpha and beta chains was synthesized from specific primers in the conserved constant-segment region. Each cDNA library was double barcoded, with a SMART-Mk sample barcode plus Illumina barcodes, to control for contamination. TruSeq adapter sequences and Illumina sample barcodes were added in two successive PCR steps. TCR alpha and beta cDNA libraries were sequenced on the Illumina HiSeq platform with custom primers. The study's own analysis went as follows. Raw reads were processed with MiGEC to extract unique molecular identifiers, and MiXCR was used to determine CDR3 positions. Recombination models were inferred per individual with the repgenHMM and IGoR tools using an EM algorithm. The tcR package in R was used for shared clonotype analysis, with sharing normalized by the product of cloneset sizes. To study raw recombination without the effects of thymic and clonal selection, out-of-frame nonproductive sequences were analyzed. TCRdb reanalyzed the raw reads on its own, using fastp at Q25 for trimming and MiXCR for clone calling, and kept in-frame beta chains. Every distinct CDR3 protein forms one entry, paired with its most common genes and DNA. TCRdb's processing, not the study's, gives the V and J calls here. Recorded for this sample are approximately 1.8 million distinct CDR3 sequences; under 35% of them occurred a single time. The ten largest clones represent over 0.25% of the sample.

The germline V gene encodes CDR1 LGHDT and CDR2 YNNKEL (reference sequence). V loses 2 bases of germline sequence and J loses 7 bases, and the interval between the two ends is 11 bases. The CDR3 holds 13 amino acids from the cysteine to the phenylalanine. Just the 39-base CDR3 DNA is kept, in frame starting at base 1. Every donor in the study was a healthy Caucasian. The receptor comes from a newborn girl in good health. Sequencing was done on a sample of cord blood. Recombination joined TRBV3-1 with TRBJ1-2; a tentative D call is TRBD1 (6 bases match). CDR3 protein: CASSQWQGFGYTF. The nucleotide sequence is TGTGCCAGCAGCCAATGGCAGGGGTTTGGCTACACCTTC.